This is a list of T cell receptor beta chains from one sample in a study of low-dose radiotherapy and immunotherapy resistance in tumors. One entry per CDR3 protein results from TCRdb running MiXCR on the reads. Of about 60,000 distinct CDR3 sequences in the sample, about 23% are singletons; the top ten hold about 6%. Sample: PBMCs, taken before treatment. These receptors all stem from a male donor with prostate cancer. CDR3s include the opening cysteine and the closing phenylalanine or tryptophan. The order of the fields is D gene, clone size, J gene, CDR3 length, V gene, CDR3 DNA, CDR3 protein. A D gene is named only where the DNA matches it firmly. Clone size, where shown, is once, few, many, or a class for clones that have expanded.

>.|many|TRBJ1-3|13|TRBV29-1
TGCAGCGTTCTTCCGAGCTCTGGAAACACCATATATTTT
CSVLPSSGNTIYF
>.|.|TRBJ2-7|14|TRBV6-5
TGTGCCAGCCTCTCCTGGGGGCTATCCTACGAGCAGTACTTC
CASLSWGLSYEQYF
>.|many|TRBJ2-3|16|TRBV11-2
TGTGCCAGCAGCCCCAGTTTCAGCTCTGGGGCAGATACGCAGTATTTT
CASSPSFSSGADTQYF
>TRBD2|.|TRBJ2-5|16|TRBV3-1
TGTGCCAGCAGCCTCAGGACTAGCGGGAGTGCAGAGACCCAGTACTTC
CASSLRTSGSAETQYF
>.|many|TRBJ2-2|13|TRBV24-1
TGTGCCACCAGTTCAGTGAACACCGGGGAGCTGTTTTTT
CATSSVNTGELFF
>TRBD2|.|TRBJ2-1|14|TRBV2
TGTGCCAGCAGTGGCCTAGCGGGAGCTACTGAGCAGTTCTTC
CASSGLAGATEQFF
>.|many|TRBJ2-1|15|TRBV24-1
TGTGCCACCAGTGATATTTCGGACTTATACAATGAGCAGTTCTTC
CATSDISDLYNEQFF
>.|many|TRBJ2-7|14|TRBV19
TGTGCCAGTAGTACCCTCGGGACCGCCTACGAGCAGTACTTC
CASSTLGTAYEQYF
>.|.|TRBJ2-5|13|TRBV7-2
TGTGCCAGCAGCCCACAGATCCAAGAGACCCAGTACTTC
CASSPQIQETQYF
>.|medium-sized|TRBJ2-3|12|TRBV6-6
TGTGCCAGCAGCCCAACTGGAGATACGCAGTATTTT
CASSPTGDTQYF
>TRBD2|few|TRBJ2-1|19|TRBV4-2
TGTGCCAGCAGCCAAGGTCGGCTAGCGGGGGGGCCGTCCTACAATGAGCAGTTCTTC
CASSQGRLAGGPSYNEQFF
>.|few|TRBJ2-5|14|TRBV21-1
TGTGCCTTGCGAGAGCACGGGTCTCAAGAGACCCAGTACTTC
CALREHGSQETQYF